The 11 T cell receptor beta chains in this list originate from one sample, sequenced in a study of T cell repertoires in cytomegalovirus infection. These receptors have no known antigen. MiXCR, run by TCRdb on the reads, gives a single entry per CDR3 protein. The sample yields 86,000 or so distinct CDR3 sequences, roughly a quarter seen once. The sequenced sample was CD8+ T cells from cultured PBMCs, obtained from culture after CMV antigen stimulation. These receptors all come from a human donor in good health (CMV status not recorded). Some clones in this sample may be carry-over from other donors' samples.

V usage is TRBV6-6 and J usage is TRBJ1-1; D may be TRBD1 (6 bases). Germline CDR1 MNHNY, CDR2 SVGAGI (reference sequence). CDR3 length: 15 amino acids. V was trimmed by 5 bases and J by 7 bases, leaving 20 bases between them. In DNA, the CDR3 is TGTGCCAGCAGTCTCCAAGTAGGGGGGCCGGGTGAAGCTTTCTTT. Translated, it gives CASSLQVGGPGEAFF.

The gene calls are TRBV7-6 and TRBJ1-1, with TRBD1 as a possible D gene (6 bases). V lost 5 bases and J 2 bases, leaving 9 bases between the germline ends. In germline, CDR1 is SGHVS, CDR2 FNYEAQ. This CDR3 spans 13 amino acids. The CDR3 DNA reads TGTGCCAGCAGCACACAGGGAAACACTGAAGCTTTCTTT. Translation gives CASSTQGNTEAFF.

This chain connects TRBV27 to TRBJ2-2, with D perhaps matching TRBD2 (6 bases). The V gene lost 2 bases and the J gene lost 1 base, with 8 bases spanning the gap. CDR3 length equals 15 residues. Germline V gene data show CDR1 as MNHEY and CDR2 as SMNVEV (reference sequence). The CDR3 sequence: CASSLGGRNTGELFF. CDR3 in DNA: TGTGCCAGCAGTTTAGGGGGGAGGAACACCGGGGAGCTGTTTTTT.

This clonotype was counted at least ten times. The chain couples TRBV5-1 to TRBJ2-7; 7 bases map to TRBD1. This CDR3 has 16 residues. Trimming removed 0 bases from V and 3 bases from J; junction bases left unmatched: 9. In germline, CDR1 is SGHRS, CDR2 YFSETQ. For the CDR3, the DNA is TGCGCCAGCAGCTTGGTAGTAGGGGGCGCAGGCTACGAGCAGTACTTC. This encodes CASSLVVGGAGYEQYF.

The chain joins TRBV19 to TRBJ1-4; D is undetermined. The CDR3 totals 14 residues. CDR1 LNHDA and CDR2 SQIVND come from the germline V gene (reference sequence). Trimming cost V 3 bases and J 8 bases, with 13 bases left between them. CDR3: CASSILRNGEKLFF. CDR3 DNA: TGTGCCAGTAGTATTCTGCGAAACGGGGAAAAACTGTTTTTT.

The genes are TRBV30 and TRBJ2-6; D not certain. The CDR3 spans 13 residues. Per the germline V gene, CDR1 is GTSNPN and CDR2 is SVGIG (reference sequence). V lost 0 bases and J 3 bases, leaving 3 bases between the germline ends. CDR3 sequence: CAWSVGGANVLTF. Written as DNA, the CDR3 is TGTGCCTGGAGTGTAGGTGGGGCCAACGTCCTGACTTTC. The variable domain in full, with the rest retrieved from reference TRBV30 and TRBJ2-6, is SQTIHQWPATLVQPVGSPLSLECTVEGTSNPNLYWYRQAAGRGLQLLFYSVGIGQISSEVPQNLSASRPQDRQFILSSKKLLLSDSGFYLCAWSVGGANVLTFGAGSRLTVL.

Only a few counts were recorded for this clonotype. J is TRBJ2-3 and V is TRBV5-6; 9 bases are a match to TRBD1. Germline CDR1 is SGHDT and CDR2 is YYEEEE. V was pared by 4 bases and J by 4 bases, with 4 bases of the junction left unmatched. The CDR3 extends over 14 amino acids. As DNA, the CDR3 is TGTGCCAGCAGCGAGGACAGGGGAGCAGATACGCAGTATTTT. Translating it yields CASSEDRGADTQYF.

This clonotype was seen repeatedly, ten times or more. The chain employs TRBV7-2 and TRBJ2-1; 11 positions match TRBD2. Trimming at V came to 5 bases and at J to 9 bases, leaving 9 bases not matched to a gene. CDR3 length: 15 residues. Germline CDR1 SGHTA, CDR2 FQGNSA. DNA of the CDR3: TGTGCCAGCAGCCTGATACTAGCGGGAGTCCTTGAGCAGTTCTTC. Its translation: CASSLILAGVLEQFF.

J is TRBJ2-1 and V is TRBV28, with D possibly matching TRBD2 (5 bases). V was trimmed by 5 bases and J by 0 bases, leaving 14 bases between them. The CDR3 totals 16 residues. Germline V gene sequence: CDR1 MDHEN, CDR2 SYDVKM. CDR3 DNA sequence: TGTGCCAGCAGTCTTTTTCGGGAACTCTCCTACAATGAGCAGTTCTTC. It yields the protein CASSLFRELSYNEQFF.

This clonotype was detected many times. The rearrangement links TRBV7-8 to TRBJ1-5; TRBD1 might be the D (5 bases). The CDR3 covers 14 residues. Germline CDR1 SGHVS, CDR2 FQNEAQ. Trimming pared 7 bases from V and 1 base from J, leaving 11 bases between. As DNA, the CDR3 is TGTGCCAGCACCCGAGGGGAGAGCAATCAGCCCCAGCATTTT. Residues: CASTRGESNQPQHF.

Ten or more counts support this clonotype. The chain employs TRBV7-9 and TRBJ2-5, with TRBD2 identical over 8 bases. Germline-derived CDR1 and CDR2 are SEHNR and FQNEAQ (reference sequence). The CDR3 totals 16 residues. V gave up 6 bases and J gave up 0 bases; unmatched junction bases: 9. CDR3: CASRSRTGGYQETQYF. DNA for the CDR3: TGTGCCAGCAGATCTCGGACGGGGGGGTACCAAGAGACCCAGTACTTC.